The clone carrying this TCR beta chain was picked up a small number of times. Its antigen is as yet unknown. These data are taken from a study of Graves' ophthalmopathy and Graves' hyperthyroidism. Findings of the study overall: Blood also contained most of the expanded thyroid clonotypes above 0.001 frequency.

RNA transcripts yielded amplified TCR beta CDR3 regions. In the first round, RT-PCR was carried out with HTBI primers, and a multiplex PCR formed the second round. From the multiplex PCR reads, TCRdb called clonotypes with MiXCR, one entry per CDR3 protein. Among around 1,200,000 distinct CDR3 sequences listed, about two fifths were seen once. The germline gives CDR1 MDHEN, CDR2 SYDVKM. The CDR3 contains 16 residues. V shed 6 bases and J 1 base; nucleotides not matched to a gene: 8. The chain uses TRBV28 and TRBJ2-5, with 10 bases lining up with TRBD2. This clonotype originated in an adult man with Graves' hyperthyroidism. Sequenced material: peripheral blood or thyroid tissue (not recorded which). The CDR3, as DNA: TGTGCCAGCAGCAAAGGACTAGCGGCCCTCCAAGAGACCCAGTACTTC. Its translation: CASSKGLAALQETQYF.